This T cell receptor beta chain was observed in a study of cytomegalovirus exposure and HLA in healthy donors. Use of 60 Vbeta and 13 Jbeta primers characterized the PCR. Produced via immunoSEQ multiplex PCR; TCRdb's table is partial and in-frame only. The table includes 150,000 to 200,000 clones, roughly 80% detected once. Sequenced: PBMCs. This sequence was found in a woman in her fifties or sixties in good health and CMV-seronegative.

CDR3 in DNA: TGTGCCACCAGCAGACAAAGGGGCAGCACGAACTCTGGAAACACCATATATTTT. It encodes CATSRQRGSTNSGNTIYF. The rearrangement links TRBV15 to TRBJ1-3; D might be TRBD1 (5 bases). The germline CDR1 and CDR2 sequences are LNHNV and YYDKDF (reference sequence). V lost 2 bases and J lost 0, with 17 bases in between. The CDR3 has 18 amino acids.